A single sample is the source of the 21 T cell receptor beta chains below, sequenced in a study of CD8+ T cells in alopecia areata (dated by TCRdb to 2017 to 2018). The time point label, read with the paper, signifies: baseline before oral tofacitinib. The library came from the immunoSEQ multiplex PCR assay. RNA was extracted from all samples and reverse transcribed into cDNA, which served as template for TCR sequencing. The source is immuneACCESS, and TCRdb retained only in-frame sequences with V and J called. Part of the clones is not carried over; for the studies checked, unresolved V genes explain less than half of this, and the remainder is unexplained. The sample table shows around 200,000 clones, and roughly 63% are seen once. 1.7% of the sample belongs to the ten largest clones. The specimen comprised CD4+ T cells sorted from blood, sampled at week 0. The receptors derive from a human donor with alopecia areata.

CDR3 region: CASSPVTGQRNTEAFF. The CDR3 DNA reads TGTGCCAGCAGCCCCGTGACCGGACAGAGAAACACTGAAGCTTTCTTT. V is TRBV7-2 and J is TRBJ1-1, with D possibly being TRBD1 (6 bases). Germline assignment: CDR1 SGHTA and CDR2 FQGNSA. The CDR3 spans 16 residues. V was clipped by 5 bases and J by 2 bases, with 18 bases between them.

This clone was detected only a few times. The CDR3, as DNA: TGTGCCAGCAGTCCTCTCAAGGGACAGGCGAACACTGAAGCTTTCTTT. Protein sequence: CASSPLKGQANTEAFF. The chain recombines TRBV28 with TRBJ1-1; 8 nucleotides match TRBD1. V was clipped by 5 bases and J by 1 base; unmatched bases: 9. Germline V CDR1 and CDR2: MDHEN, SYDVKM. The CDR3 has 16 residues.

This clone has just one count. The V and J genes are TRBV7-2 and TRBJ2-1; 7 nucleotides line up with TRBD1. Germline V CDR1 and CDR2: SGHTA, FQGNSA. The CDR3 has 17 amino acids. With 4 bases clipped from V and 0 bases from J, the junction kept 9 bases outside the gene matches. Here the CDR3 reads CASSSEGTASSYNEQFF. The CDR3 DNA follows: TGTGCCAGCAGCTCAGAGGGGACAGCAAGCTCCTACAATGAGCAGTTCTTC.

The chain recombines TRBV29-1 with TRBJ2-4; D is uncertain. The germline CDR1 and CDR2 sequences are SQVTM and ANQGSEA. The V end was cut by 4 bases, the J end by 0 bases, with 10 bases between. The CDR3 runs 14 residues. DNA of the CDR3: TGCAGCGTTGGGGCGAACCTAGCCAAAAACATTCAGTACTTC. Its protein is CSVGANLAKNIQYF.

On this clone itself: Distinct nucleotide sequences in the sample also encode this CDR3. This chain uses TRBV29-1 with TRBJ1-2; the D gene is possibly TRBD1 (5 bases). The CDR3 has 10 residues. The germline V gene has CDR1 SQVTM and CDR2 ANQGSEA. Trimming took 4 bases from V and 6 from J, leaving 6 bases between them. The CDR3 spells CSVGGNGYTF. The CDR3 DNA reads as TGCAGCGTTGGGGGGAATGGCTACACCTTC.

CDR3 in DNA: TGCAGCGTTGCCCAGGCGGGGATGAACACTGAAGCTTTCTTT. Amino acids: CSVAQAGMNTEAFF. The V gene is TRBV29-1, the J gene TRBJ1-1, with no clear D. Per the germline V gene, CDR1 is SQVTM and CDR2 is ANQGSEA. V lost 4 bases to trimming and J lost 0 bases, with 12 bases between them. The CDR3 is 14 amino acids.

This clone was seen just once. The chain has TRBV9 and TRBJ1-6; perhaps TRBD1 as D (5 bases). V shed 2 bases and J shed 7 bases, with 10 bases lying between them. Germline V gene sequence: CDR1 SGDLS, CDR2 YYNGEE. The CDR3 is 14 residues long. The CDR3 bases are TGTGCCAGCAGCGTTGAGGGGTGGAATTCACCCCTCCACTTT. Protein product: CASSVEGWNSPLHF.

DNA for the CDR3: TGCAGTGCAGGGGTCTACACTGAAGCTTTCTTT. Protein product: CSAGVYTEAFF. The chain carries TRBV20-1 and TRBJ1-1; D possibly corresponds to TRBD1 (5 bases). Looked up from germline, CDR1 is DFQATT and CDR2 is SNEGSKA (reference sequence). Trimming took 6 bases from V and 3 from J, leaving 8 bases between them. CDR3 length: 11 residues.

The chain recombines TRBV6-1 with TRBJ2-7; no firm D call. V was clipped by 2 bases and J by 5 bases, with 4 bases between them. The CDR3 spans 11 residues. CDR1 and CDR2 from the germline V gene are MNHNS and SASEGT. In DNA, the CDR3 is TGTGCCAGCAGTGAAATTAACGAGCAGTACTTC. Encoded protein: CASSEINEQYF.

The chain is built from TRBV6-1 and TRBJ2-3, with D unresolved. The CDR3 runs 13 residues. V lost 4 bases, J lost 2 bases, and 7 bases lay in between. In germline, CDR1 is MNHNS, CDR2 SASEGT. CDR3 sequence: CASSVDPTDTQYF. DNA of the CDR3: TGTGCCAGCAGTGTAGACCCCACAGATACGCAGTATTTT.

The CDR3 bases are TGTGCCAGCAGCGCAGGGGCGCGGGAGACCCAGTACTTC. This translates into CASSAGARETQYF. This chain joins TRBV6-1 and TRBJ2-5; possibly TRBD1 for D (6 bases). The CDR3 is 13 residues long. V was shortened by 6 bases and J by 5 bases, with 13 bases between the two germline ends. CDR1 and CDR2 from the germline V gene are MNHNS and SASEGT.

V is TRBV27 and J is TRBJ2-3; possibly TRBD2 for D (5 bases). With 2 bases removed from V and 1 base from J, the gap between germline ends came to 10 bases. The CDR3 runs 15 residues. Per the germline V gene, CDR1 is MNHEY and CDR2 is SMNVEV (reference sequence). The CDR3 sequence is CASSLGSYRTDTQYF. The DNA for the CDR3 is TGTGCCAGCAGTTTAGGGAGCTACCGCACAGATACGCAGTATTTT.

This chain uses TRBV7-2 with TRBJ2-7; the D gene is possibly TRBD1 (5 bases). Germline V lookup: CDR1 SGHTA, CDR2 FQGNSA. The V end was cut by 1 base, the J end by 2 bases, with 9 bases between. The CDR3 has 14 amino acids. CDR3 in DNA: TGTGCCAGCAGCTTAGAAGCGACAGCCTACGAGCAGTACTTC. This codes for CASSLEATAYEQYF.

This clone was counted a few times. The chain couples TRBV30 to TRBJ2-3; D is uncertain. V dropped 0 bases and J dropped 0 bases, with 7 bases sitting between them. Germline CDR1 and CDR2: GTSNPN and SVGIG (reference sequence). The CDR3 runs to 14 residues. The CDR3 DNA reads TGTGCCTGGAGTGTCTGGCGGAGCACAGATACGCAGTATTTT. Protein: CAWSVWRSTDTQYF.

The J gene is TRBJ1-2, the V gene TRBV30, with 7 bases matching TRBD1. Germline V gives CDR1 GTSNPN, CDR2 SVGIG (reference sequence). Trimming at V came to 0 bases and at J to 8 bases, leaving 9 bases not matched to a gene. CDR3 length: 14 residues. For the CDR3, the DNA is TGTGCCTGGAGTGTACGGACAGGTTTGGGAGGCTACACCTTC. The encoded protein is CAWSVRTGLGGYTF.

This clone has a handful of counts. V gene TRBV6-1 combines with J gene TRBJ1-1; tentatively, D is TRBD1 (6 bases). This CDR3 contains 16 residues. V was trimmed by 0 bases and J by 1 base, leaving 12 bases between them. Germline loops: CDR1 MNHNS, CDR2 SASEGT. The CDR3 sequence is CASSEASGGGNTEAFF. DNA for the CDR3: TGTGCCAGCAGTGAAGCATCAGGAGGGGGGAACACTGAAGCTTTCTTT.

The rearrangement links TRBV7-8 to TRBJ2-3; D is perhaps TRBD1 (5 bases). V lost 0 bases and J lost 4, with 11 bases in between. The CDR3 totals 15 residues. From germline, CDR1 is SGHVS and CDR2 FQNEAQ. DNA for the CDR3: TGTGCCAGCAGCTTAGCGAAGGGGCCCCCAGATACGCAGTATTTT. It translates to CASSLAKGPPDTQYF.

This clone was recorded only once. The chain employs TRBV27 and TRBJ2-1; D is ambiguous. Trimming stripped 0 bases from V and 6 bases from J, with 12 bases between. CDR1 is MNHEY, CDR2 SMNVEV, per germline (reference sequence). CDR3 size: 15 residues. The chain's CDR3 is CASSLSAPVGNEQFF. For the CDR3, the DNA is TGTGCCAGCAGTTTATCGGCGCCAGTGGGCAATGAGCAGTTCTTC.

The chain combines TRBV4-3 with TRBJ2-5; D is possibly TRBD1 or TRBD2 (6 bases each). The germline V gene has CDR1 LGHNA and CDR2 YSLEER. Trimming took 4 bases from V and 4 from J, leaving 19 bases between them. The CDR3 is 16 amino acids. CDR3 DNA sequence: TGCGCCAGCAGCCCCCAAGGGGGGTTTGGGTTAGAGACCCAGTACTTC. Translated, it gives CASSPQGGFGLETQYF.

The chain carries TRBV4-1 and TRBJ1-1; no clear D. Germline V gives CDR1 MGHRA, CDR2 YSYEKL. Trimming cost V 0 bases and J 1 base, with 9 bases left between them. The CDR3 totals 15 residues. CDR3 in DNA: TGCGCCAGCAGCCAAGACCCGGATCCGAACACTGAAGCTTTCTTT. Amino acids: CASSQDPDPNTEAFF.

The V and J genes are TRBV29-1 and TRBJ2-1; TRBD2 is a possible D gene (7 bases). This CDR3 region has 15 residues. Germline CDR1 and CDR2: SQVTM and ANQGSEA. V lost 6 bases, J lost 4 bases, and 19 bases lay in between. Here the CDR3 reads CSVDQGRGPYNEQFF. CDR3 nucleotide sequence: TGCAGCGTCGACCAGGGGAGGGGCCCTTACAATGAGCAGTTCTTC.